The next 32 T cell receptor beta chains were all read from a single sample in a study of T cell responses to AZD1222 COVID-19 vaccine. Clones were sequenced by immunoSEQ multiplex PCR, and TCRdb holds only the in-frame ones, with some missing. The table records fewer than 130,000 clones, 70% to 90% of them present only once. The sample was peripheral blood, taken 28 days after the second AZD1222 dose. These receptors were taken from an adult who received the AZD1222 COVID-19 vaccine.

This chain connects TRBV7-9 to TRBJ1-1; 9 nucleotides agree with TRBD1. Germline CDR1 reads SEHNR; CDR2 reads FQNEAQ (reference sequence). V was pared by 4 bases and J by 5 bases, with 11 bases of the junction left unmatched. The CDR3 sequence is 16 residues long. CDR3: CASSSGPDRGQTEAFF. CDR3 bases: TGTGCCAGCAGCTCCGGTCCGGACAGGGGTCAAACTGAAGCTTTCTTT.

In this sample, this clone turned up a few times. The J gene is TRBJ1-5, the V gene TRBV27; 8 bases align to TRBD1. J lost 6 bases, V lost 5 bases, and 3 bases had no gene match. This CDR3 is 13 amino acids long. CDR1 is MNHEY, CDR2 SMNVEV, per germline (reference sequence). The chain's CDR3 is CASSPDRAQPQHF. The CDR3 nucleotides read TGTGCCAGCAGTCCGGACAGGGCTCAGCCCCAGCATTTT.

The chain uses TRBV27 and TRBJ2-1; D not certain. V gave up 1 base and J gave up 0 bases, with 13 bases separating them. This CDR3 contains 17 residues. Per the germline V gene, CDR1 is MNHEY and CDR2 is SMNVEV (reference sequence). CDR3 coding DNA: TGTGCCAGCAGTTTATTCCTACCGGTTCGCTCCTACAATGAGCAGTTCTTC. The encoded protein is CASSLFLPVRSYNEQFF.

The rearrangement uses TRBV5-6 and TRBJ1-5, with 7 nucleotides matching TRBD1. Germline-derived CDR1 and CDR2 are SGHDT and YYEEEE. The V and J ends lost 0 bases and 0 bases, in that order; junction bases with no gene match: 3. The CDR3 sequence is 16 residues long. CDR3 residues: CASSLGQGDSNQPQHF. The CDR3 DNA is TGTGCCAGCAGCTTGGGGCAGGGGGATAGCAATCAGCCCCAGCATTTT. The full variable domain, rest sourced from reference TRBV5-6 and TRBJ1-5, is DAGVTQSPTHLIKTRGQQVTLRCSPKSGHDTVSWYQQALGQGPQFIFQYYEEEERQRGNFPDRFSGHQFPNYSSELNVNALLLGDSALYLCASSLGQGDSNQPQHFGDGTRLSIL.

This chain links TRBV7-9 with TRBJ1-2; D gene uncertain. The CDR3 is 13 amino acids. Trimming took 0 bases from V and 7 from J, leaving 9 bases between them. CDR1 is SEHNR, CDR2 FQNEAQ, per germline (reference sequence). The CDR3 region has the DNA TGTGCCAGCAGCTTAGCAGGGCCCCGTGGCTACACCTTC. Translation: CASSLAGPRGYTF.

The gene calls are TRBV4-3 and TRBJ2-2, with 8 positions matching TRBD1. V lost 2 bases to trimming and J lost 3 bases; unmatched junction nucleotides: 5. CDR3 length equals 16 residues. Germline V gene data show CDR1 as LGHNA and CDR2 as YSLEER. CDR3 in amino acids: CASSQYRGTDTGELFF. In DNA form, the CDR3 reads TGCGCCAGCAGCCAATACAGGGGGACTGACACCGGGGAGCTGTTTTTT.

The chain combines TRBV7-2 with TRBJ1-6; 8 nucleotides agree with TRBD1. This CDR3 is 15 amino acids long. Germline lookup yields CDR1 SGHTA and CDR2 FQGNSA. V shed 5 bases and J 7 bases; nucleotides not matched to a gene: 7. The chain's CDR3 is CASSPGQAINSPLHF. The CDR3 region has the DNA TGTGCCAGCAGCCCGGGACAGGCCATCAATTCACCCCTCCACTTT.

The gene calls are TRBV3-1 (or the pseudogene TRBV3-2) and TRBJ2-7, with D possibly being TRBD1 (5 bases). Trimming took off 1 base at V and 6 bases at J, with 13 bases between the two ends. From germline, CDR1 is LGHDT and CDR2 YNNKEL (reference sequence). The CDR3 spans 14 residues. For the CDR3, the DNA is TGTGCCAGCAGCCAAGGAGACAGTTTGGCCGAGCAGTACTTC. As protein: CASSQGDSLAEQYF.

The chain is built from TRBV27 and TRBJ2-1; no definite D call. Germline V gene data show CDR1 as MNHEY and CDR2 as SMNVEV (reference sequence). The CDR3 runs 16 residues. V lost 6 bases, J lost 3 bases, and 18 bases lay in between. The CDR3 reads CASRPLGGAIYNEQFF. In DNA, the CDR3 is TGTGCCAGCAGACCCCTGGGCGGTGCAATCTACAATGAGCAGTTCTTC.

This chain connects TRBV3-1 (or the pseudogene TRBV3-2) to TRBJ2-1; TRBD1 matches 9 bases. After removal of 1 base from V and 5 bases from J, the junction contained 3 bases not matched to a gene. The CDR3 runs to 15 residues. CDR1 is LGHDT and CDR2 is YNNKEL in the germline V gene (reference sequence). The chain's CDR3 is CASSQGQGGNNEQFF. The CDR3 coding sequence is TGTGCCAGCAGCCAAGGACAGGGGGGTAACAATGAGCAGTTCTTC.

V usage is TRBV7-9 and J usage is TRBJ1-1; TRBD1 might be the D (6 bases). Trimming stripped 4 bases from V and 4 bases from J, with 10 bases between. This CDR3 is built from 13 residues. CDR1 and CDR2 (germline): SEHNR, FQNEAQ (reference sequence). The CDR3 spells CASSWGQFTEAFF. The CDR3 nucleotides are TGTGCCAGCAGCTGGGGACAATTCACTGAAGCTTTCTTT.

The chain has TRBV15 and TRBJ2-1; D is possibly TRBD2 (5 bases). The germline V gene encodes CDR1 LNHNV and CDR2 YYDKDF (reference sequence). This CDR3 region has 16 residues. Deletions cut 5 bases from V and 0 bases from J, with 14 bases between. CDR3 DNA: TGTGCCACCAGCCGGGATTGGGCCAGCTCCTACAATGAGCAGTTCTTC. Its protein product is CATSRDWASSYNEQFF.

The V and J genes are TRBV6-1 and TRBJ1-2; the match to TRBD1 covers 8 bases. Trimming took 4 bases from V and 5 from J; bases not matched to a gene: 15. The CDR3 has 17 amino acids. Germline CDR1 MNHNS, CDR2 SASEGT. The CDR3 DNA is TGTGCCAGCAGTGTCCGAGACAGGGGCTATTTGAATTATGGCTACACCTTC. Its protein product is CASSVRDRGYLNYGYTF.

Written as DNA, the CDR3 is TGTGCCAGCAGCTTGGAACAGGGCAATCAGCCCCAGCATTTT. It encodes CASSLEQGNQPQHF. This rearrangement joins TRBV5-8 to TRBJ1-5; D is possibly TRBD1 (5 bases). Trimming removed 0 bases from V and 2 bases from J, with 6 bases in between. Germline CDR1 is SGHTS and CDR2 is YDEGEE. The CDR3 contains 14 residues.

This chain uses TRBV29-1 with TRBJ2-3, with a tentative D call TRBD2 (5 bases). This CDR3 has 13 amino acids. Germline CDR1 is SQVTM and CDR2 is ANQGSEA. V was clipped by 3 bases and J by 0 bases, with 7 bases between them. DNA for the CDR3: TGCAGCGTTGATTTAGCGAGCACAGATACGCAGTATTTT. It encodes CSVDLASTDTQYF.

This sequence joins TRBV11-3 and TRBJ2-1; maybe TRBD1 (6 bases). CDR3 length: 16 amino acids. Looked up from germline, CDR1 is SGHNT and CDR2 is YENEEA. Trimming pared 5 bases from V and 1 base from J, leaving 15 bases between. The CDR3: CASSGIRGGSYNEQFF. In DNA, the CDR3 is TGTGCCAGCAGCGGGATCAGGGGTGGGTCCTACAATGAGCAGTTCTTC.

The chain joins TRBV4-1 to TRBJ2-5; 13 positions agree with TRBD2. Trimming removed 0 bases from V and 5 bases from J; junction bases left unmatched: 12. Germline assignment: CDR1 MGHRA and CDR2 YSYEKL. The length of the CDR3 is 19 residues. CDR3 bases: TGCGCCAGCAGCCAAGAGATGGGACTAGCGGGATTTCGTGGGGAGACCCAGTACTTC. Amino acids: CASSQEMGLAGFRGETQYF.

The chain couples TRBV7-9 to TRBJ2-7, with a tentative D call TRBD1 (5 bases). This CDR3 has 13 amino acids. Germline values: CDR1 SEHNR, CDR2 FQNEAQ (reference sequence). Trimming shortened V by 1 base and J by 6 bases, and 10 bases separated the two germline ends. This CDR3 is CASSLEAGSEQYF. The CDR3 DNA follows: TGTGCCAGCAGCTTAGAGGCAGGGTCCGAGCAGTACTTC.

The V call is TRBV2, the J call TRBJ1-5; the match to TRBD1 covers 9 bases. The CDR3 runs to 15 residues. The trim removed 7 bases at V and 5 bases at J, leaving 9 bases unmatched. Germline V gene sequence: CDR1 SNHLY, CDR2 FYNNEI. The CDR3 DNA follows: TGTGCCAGCAACCGAGGGACAGGGAGAGATCAGCCCCAGCATTTT. Translating it yields CASNRGTGRDQPQHF.

The chain carries TRBV5-1 and TRBJ1-3; D might be TRBD1 (5 bases). The V end lost 2 bases, the J end lost 0 bases, and 12 bases lay between the germline ends. This CDR3 region has 16 residues. Germline V CDR1 and CDR2: SGHRS, YFSETQ. CDR3 sequence (DNA): TGCGCCAGCAGCTTCGGACAACTTAGCTCTGGAAACACCATATATTTT. Translated, it gives CASSFGQLSSGNTIYF.

This clone was observed once. The CDR3 region is CASSLTGGLADTQYF. CDR3 bases: TGTGCCAGCAGCTTAACAGGGGGCTTGGCAGATACGCAGTATTTT. The V call is TRBV7-8, the J call TRBJ2-3, with 9 bases identical to TRBD1. CDR3 length equals 15 residues. From germline, CDR1 is SGHVS and CDR2 FQNEAQ. V lost 2 bases, J lost 4 bases, and 4 bases stayed unmatched.

The chain is built from TRBV27 and TRBJ1-2, with D possibly TRBD1 on 5 matching bases. The CDR3 length is 14 residues. The V and J ends lost 2 bases and 8 bases respectively, with 15 bases between them. CDR1 is MNHEY and CDR2 is SMNVEV in the germline V gene (reference sequence). The CDR3 DNA sequence: TGTGCCAGCAGTTTAGACAGCCTTTTATACGGCTACACCTTC. Protein sequence: CASSLDSLLYGYTF.

This chain joins TRBV29-1 and TRBJ2-7; D perhaps matches TRBD1 (5 bases). V was trimmed by 4 bases and J by 8 bases, leaving 18 bases between them. The CDR3 has 13 residues. Germline CDR1 reads SQVTM; CDR2 reads ANQGSEA. The CDR3 here is CSVGAGKGLKQYF. The CDR3 DNA reads TGCAGCGTTGGAGCAGGGAAGGGTCTTAAGCAGTACTTC.

This clone was seen once. The J gene is TRBJ2-1, the V gene TRBV18; D uncertain. The germline V gene encodes CDR1 KGHSH and CDR2 LQKENI. V was cut by 3 bases and J by 2 bases, with 20 bases left in between. This CDR3 is built from 18 residues. This CDR3 reads CASSPLVTDLLAYNEQFF. The CDR3 DNA sequence: TGTGCCAGCTCACCTTTGGTTACCGACTTACTGGCCTACAATGAGCAGTTCTTC.

The V and J genes are TRBV6-1 and TRBJ2-3; D not certain. Germline V gene lookup returns CDR1 MNHNS and CDR2 SASEGT. The CDR3 totals 13 residues. V dropped 3 bases and J dropped 2 bases, with 6 bases sitting between them. CDR3 sequence (DNA): TGTGCCAGCAGTGATCAGGCCACAGATACGCAGTATTTT. Its protein product is CASSDQATDTQYF.

The sample holds one count of this clone. The chain employs TRBV5-1 and TRBJ1-2, with D unresolved. This CDR3 contains 12 residues. Germline assignment: CDR1 SGHRS and CDR2 YFSETQ. V was pared by 3 bases and J by 8 bases, with 11 bases between. The CDR3 nucleotides read TGCGCCAGCAGCTCAGGACGGCAGGGCTACACCTTC. Protein sequence: CASSSGRQGYTF.

The chain has TRBV18 and TRBJ1-1; a possible D gene is TRBD1 (6 bases). V lost 2 bases and J lost 1, with 20 bases in between. The CDR3 contains 18 residues. Germline V lookup: CDR1 KGHSH, CDR2 LQKENI. This chain's CDR3 is CASSPNSGSGQRNTEAFF. The DNA of the CDR3 is TGTGCCAGCTCACCAAACTCGGGTAGCGGACAGAGGAACACTGAAGCTTTCTTT. Combining the CDR3 with reference TRBV18 and TRBJ1-1 gives the whole variable domain NAGVMQNPRHLVRRRGQEARLRCSPMKGHSHVYWYRQLPEEGLKFMVYLQKENIIDESGMPKERFSAEFPKEGPSILRIQQVVRGDSAAYFCASSPNSGSGQRNTEAFFGQGTRLTVV.

The chain has TRBV28 and TRBJ1-5, with 7 bases identical to TRBD1. The CDR3 contains 14 residues. V lost 5 bases and J lost 8; bases outside the gene matches: 9. CDR1 and CDR2 from the germline V gene are MDHEN and SYDVKM. CDR3 nucleotide sequence: TGTGCCAGCAGTCGGACAGGCCCAATGGAGCCCCAGCATTTT. It yields the protein CASSRTGPMEPQHF.

V usage is TRBV13 and J usage is TRBJ2-1, with 14 bases identical to TRBD2. Germline V gene sequence: CDR1 PRHDT, CDR2 FYEKMQ (reference sequence). J gave up 9 bases and V 4 bases, and 5 bases lay outside the gene matches. This CDR3 is 15 amino acids long. The CDR3 coding sequence is TGTGCCAGCAGCTCGGGACTAGCGGGAGTGGGTGAGCAGTTCTTC. Its protein product is CASSSGLAGVGEQFF.

This chain uses TRBV10-3 with TRBJ2-1; 8 bases align to TRBD2. The V and J ends lost 2 bases and 0 bases, in that order; junction bases with no gene match: 9. The germline CDR1 and CDR2 sequences are ENHRY and SYGVKD. This CDR3 is built from 18 residues. The CDR3 sequence is CAISERGLAGSSYNEQFF. Here the CDR3 DNA reads TGTGCCATCAGTGAGAGGGGCTTAGCGGGGAGCTCCTACAATGAGCAGTTCTTC.

This rearrangement joins TRBV6-2 or TRBV6-3 to TRBJ2-2; perhaps TRBD1 as D (5 bases). The CDR3 covers 14 residues. Looked up from germline, CDR1 is MNHEY and CDR2 is SVGEGT. Trimming left V 6 bases short and J 5 bases short, with 13 bases between. The DNA of the CDR3 is TGTGCCAGCAGCACCGAAGGGGTAACCGGGGAGCTGTTTTTT. Protein product: CASSTEGVTGELFF.

The rearrangement links TRBV28 to TRBJ2-7; 8 bases align to TRBD1. The ends lost 7 bases at V and 3 bases at J; junction bases unmatched: 8. Germline V CDR1 and CDR2: MDHEN, SYDVKM. The CDR3 has 14 amino acids. Written as DNA, the CDR3 is TGTGCCAGCAACTCGGGACAGGCCATCTACGAGCAGTACTTC. This gives the protein CASNSGQAIYEQYF. The variable domain in full, completed from reference TRBV28 and TRBJ2-7, reads DVKVTQSSRYLVKRTGEKVFLECVQDMDHENMFWYRQDPGLGLRLIYFSYDVKMKEKGDIPEGYSVSREKKERFSLILESASTNQTSMYLCASNSGQAIYEQYFGPGTRLTVT.